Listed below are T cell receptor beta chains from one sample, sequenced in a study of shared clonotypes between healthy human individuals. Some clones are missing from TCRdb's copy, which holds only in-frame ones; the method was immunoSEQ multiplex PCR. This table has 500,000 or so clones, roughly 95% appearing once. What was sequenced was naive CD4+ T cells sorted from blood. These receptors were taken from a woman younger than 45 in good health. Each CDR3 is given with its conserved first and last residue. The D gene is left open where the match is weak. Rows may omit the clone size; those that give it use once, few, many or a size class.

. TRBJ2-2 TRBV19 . TGTGCCAGTAGTGATTATCGAACAGGGCCCACCGGGGAGCTGTTTTTT CASSDYRTGPTGELFF
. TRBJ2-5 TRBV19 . TGTGCCAGTAGTAGCCAAGAGACCCAGTACTTC CASSSQETQYF
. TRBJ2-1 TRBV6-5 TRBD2 TGTGCCAGCAGTCAAGGACTAGCAAACAATGAGCAGTTCTTC CASSQGLANNEQFF
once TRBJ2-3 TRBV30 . TGTGCCTGGAGTGTAAGCGCAGATACGCAGTATTTT CAWSVSADTQYF
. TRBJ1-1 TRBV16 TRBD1 TGTGCCAGCAGCCCTACGGACAGGGATTGGAACACTGAAGCTTTCTTT CASSPTDRDWNTEAFF
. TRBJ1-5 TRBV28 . TGTGCCAGCAGTGATAGACTTGGAAATCAGCCCCAGCATTTT CASSDRLGNQPQHF
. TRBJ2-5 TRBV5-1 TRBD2 TGCGCCAGCAGCTTGACTAGCGGGCGACAAGAGACCCAGTACTTC CASSLTSGRQETQYF
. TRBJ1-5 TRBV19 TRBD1 TGTGCCAGTAGTATTACGACAGGGGGCAATCAGCCCCAGCATTTT CASSITTGGNQPQHF
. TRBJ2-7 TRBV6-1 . TGTGCCAGCAGTGCCTTCGAAATAGGAAGCGAGCAGTACTTC CASSAFEIGSEQYF
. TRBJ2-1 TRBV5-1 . TGCGCCAGCAGCTCCCCCTCCCGCGCGAGCTCCTACAATGAGCAGTTCTTC CASSSPSRASSYNEQFF
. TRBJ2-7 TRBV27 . TGTGCCAGCAGTTTATCGCGGACGAGTGAGCAGTACTTC CASSLSRTSEQYF
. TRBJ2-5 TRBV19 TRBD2 TGTGCCAGTAGTATGGCGCTGGGCAGCGGGAGGGCTAAGACCCAGTACTTC CASSMALGSGRAKTQYF
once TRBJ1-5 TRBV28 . TGTGCCAGCAGTTTATCAGTGGGATTCAATCAGCCCCAGCATTTT CASSLSVGFNQPQHF
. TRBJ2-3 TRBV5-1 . TGCGCCAGCAGCTTGGGGGACACGGAGTTTTCAGATACGCAGTATTTT CASSLGDTEFSDTQYF
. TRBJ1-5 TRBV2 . TGTGCCAGCAGTGAACTCCTCTCCAGACAGCCCCAGCATTTT CASSELLSRQPQHF
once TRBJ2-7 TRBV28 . TGTGCCAGCAGCCCGTCCTCGGGTGAGCAGTACTTC CASSPSSGEQYF
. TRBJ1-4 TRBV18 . TGTGCCAGCTCACGCAAAGAGCAGGGACTTACTAATGAAAAACTGTTTTTT CASSRKEQGLTNEKLFF
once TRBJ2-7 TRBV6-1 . TGTGCCAGCAGTGACGGCTGGGGTGCCTACGAGCAGTACTTC CASSDGWGAYEQYF
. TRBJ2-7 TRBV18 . TGTGCCAGCTCACCACGACGGGGTCAAACCTACGAGCAGTACTTC CASSPRRGQTYEQYF
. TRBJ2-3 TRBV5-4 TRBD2 TGTGCCAGCACACAAGGACTAGCGGGATCCACAGATACGCAGTATTTT CASTQGLAGSTDTQYF
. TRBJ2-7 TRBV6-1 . TGTGCCAGCAGTAACAACAGAGCCTACGAGCAGTACTTC CASSNNRAYEQYF
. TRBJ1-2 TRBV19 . TGTGCCAGTAGTAGCCCAATCGGGGTTACAGGTGGCTACACCTTC CASSSPIGVTGGYTF
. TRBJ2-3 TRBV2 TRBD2 TGTGCCAGCAGTTTGAGCGGGATCACGCAGTATTTT CASSLSGITQYF
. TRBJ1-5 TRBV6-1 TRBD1 TGTGCCAGCAACCTGGGACAGGGAAACAATCAGCCCCAGCATTTT CASNLGQGNNQPQHF
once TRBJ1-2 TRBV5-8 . TGTGCCAGCAGCTTTCGGGGTGCCAAACTCGCTAACTATGGCTACACCTTC CASSFRGAKLANYGYTF
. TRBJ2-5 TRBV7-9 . TGTGCCAGCAGCCCCCCCACAGTGCGAGAGACCCAGTACTTC CASSPPTVRETQYF
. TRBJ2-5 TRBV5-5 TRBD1 TGTGCCAGCAGCAAAACAGGGGGCGAAGAGACCCAGTACTTC CASSKTGGEETQYF
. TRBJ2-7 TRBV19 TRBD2 TGTGCCAGTAGACTAGCGGGAGGGCCCTCCTACGAGCAGTACTTC CASRLAGGPSYEQYF
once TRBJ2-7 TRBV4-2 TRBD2 TGTGCCAGCAGCCAAGCCACTAGCGGGATGTACGAGCAGTACTTC CASSQATSGMYEQYF
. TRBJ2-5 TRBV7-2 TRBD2 TGTGCCAGCAGCTTAACGCGGGAGGGCCCCAAGACCCAGTACTTC CASSLTREGPKTQYF
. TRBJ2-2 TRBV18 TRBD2 TGTGCCAGCTCACCGATTACTAGCGGGCACACCGGGGAGCTGTTTTTT CASSPITSGHTGELFF
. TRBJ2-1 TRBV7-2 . TGTGCCAGCAGCTTAGAGGCTAGCCGGGAGCAGTTCTTC CASSLEASREQFF
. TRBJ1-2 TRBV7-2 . TGTGCCAGCAGCTTATCGAATATTGAGGCGAACTATGGCTACACCTTC CASSLSNIEANYGYTF
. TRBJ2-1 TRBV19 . TGTGCCAGTAGTACCCAGGGTAGCGCGAAAGACAATGAGCAGTTCTTC CASSTQGSAKDNEQFF
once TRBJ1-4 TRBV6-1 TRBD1 TGTGCCAGCAGTGAACTCGACAGGGGGTTAGAAAAACTGTTTTTT CASSELDRGLEKLFF
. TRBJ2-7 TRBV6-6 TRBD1 TGTGCCAGCAGGGGGACAGGTCAAGTTTACGAGCAGTACTTC CASRGTGQVYEQYF
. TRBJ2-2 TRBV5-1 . TGCGCCAGCAGCATGAGGCCCAACAGGGAAACCGGGGAGCTGTTTTTT CASSMRPNRETGELFF
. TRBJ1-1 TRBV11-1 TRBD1 TGTGCCAGCAGGCAGGACAGGATTGTTTCTGAAGCTTTCTTT CASRQDRIVSEAFF
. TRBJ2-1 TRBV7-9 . TGTGCCAGCAGCCTGACAGACAATGAGCAGTTCTTC CASSLTDNEQFF
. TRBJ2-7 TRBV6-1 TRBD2 TGTGCCAGCAGTGAAGGCCCCTCTTTTCTAGCGGGAGGCCCCTACGAGCAGTACTTC CASSEGPSFLAGGPYEQYF
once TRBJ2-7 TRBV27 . TGTGCCAGCAGTCGCACCGGGACCCGATACGAGCAGTACTTC CASSRTGTRYEQYF
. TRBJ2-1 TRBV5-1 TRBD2 TGCGCCAGCAGCTTGGGAATCCCGCGGGAGAACAATGAGCAGTTCTTC CASSLGIPRENNEQFF
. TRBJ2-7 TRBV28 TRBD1 TGTGCCAGCAGCGAGGACAGGGTACCCTACGAGCAGTACTTC CASSEDRVPYEQYF
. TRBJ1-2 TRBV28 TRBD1 TGTGCCAGCAGATCCCAGGGGACAGCTAACTATGGCTACACCTTC CASRSQGTANYGYTF
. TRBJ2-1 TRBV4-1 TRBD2 TGCGCCAGCAGCCAAGAACTAGCGGGAGTATACAATGAGCAGTTCTTC CASSQELAGVYNEQFF
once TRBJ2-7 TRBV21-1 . TGTGCCAGCAGCAAAGTGAGAGGGGCATACGAGCAGTACTTC CASSKVRGAYEQYF
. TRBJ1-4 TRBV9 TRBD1 TGTGCCAGCAGCCCAGGGACAGCCTCATTTCCAAATGAAAAACTGTTTTTT CASSPGTASFPNEKLFF
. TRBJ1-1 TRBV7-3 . TGTGCCAGCAGGTCCGGGGTGAACACTGAAGCTTTCTTT CASRSGVNTEAFF
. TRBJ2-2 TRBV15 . TGTGCCACCAGCTCGGGACGTCGGAACACCGGGGAGCTGTTTTTT CATSSGRRNTGELFF
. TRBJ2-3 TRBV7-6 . TGTGCCAGCAGCTTACCTTCGGTAGGCAGGGGTCCGGACTCTGTCAAGGATACGCAGTATTTT CASSLPSVGRGPDSVKDTQYF
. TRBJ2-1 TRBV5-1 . TGCGCCAGCAGCCAAAGCCGGACGGCTGAGCAGTTCTTC CASSQSRTAEQFF
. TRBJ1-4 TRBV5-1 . TGCGCCAGCAGCTTGGTGGCAGGGCCTAATGAAAAACTGTTTTTT CASSLVAGPNEKLFF
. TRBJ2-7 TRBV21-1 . TGTGCCAGCAGCATCTACCGAGGGACTAGATCCTACGAGCAGTACTTC CASSIYRGTRSYEQYF